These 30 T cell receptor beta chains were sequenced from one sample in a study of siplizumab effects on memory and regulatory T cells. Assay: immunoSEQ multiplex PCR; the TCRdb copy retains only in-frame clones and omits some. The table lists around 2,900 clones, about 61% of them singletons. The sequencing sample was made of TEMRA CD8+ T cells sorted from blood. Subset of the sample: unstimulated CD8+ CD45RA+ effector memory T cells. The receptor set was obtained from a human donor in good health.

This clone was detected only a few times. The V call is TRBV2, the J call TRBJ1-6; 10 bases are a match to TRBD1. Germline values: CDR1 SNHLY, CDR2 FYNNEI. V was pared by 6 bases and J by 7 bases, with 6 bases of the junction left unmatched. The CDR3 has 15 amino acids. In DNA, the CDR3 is TGTGCCAGCAGAATCGGGACAGGGGCGAATTCACCCCTCCACTTT. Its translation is CASRIGTGANSPLHF.

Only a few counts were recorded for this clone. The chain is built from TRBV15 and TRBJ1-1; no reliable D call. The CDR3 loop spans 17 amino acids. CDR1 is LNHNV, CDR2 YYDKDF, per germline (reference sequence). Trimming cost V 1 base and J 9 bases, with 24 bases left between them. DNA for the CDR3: TGTGCCACCAGCAGAGTGGGCCTCGTGGCGGCGGAAAGAAAAGCTTTCTTT. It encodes CATSRVGLVAAERKAFF. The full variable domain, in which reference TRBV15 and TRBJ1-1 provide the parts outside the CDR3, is DAMVIQNPRYQVTQFGKPVTLSCSQTLNHNVMYWYQQKSSQAPKLLFHYYDKDFNNEADTPDNFQSRRPNTSFCFLDIRSPGLGDTAMYLCATSRVGLVAAERKAFFGQGTRLTVV.

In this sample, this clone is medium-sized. In nucleotides, the CDR3 is TGTGCCTGGAAGGCCTCTGGAAACACCATATATTTT. This sequence encodes CAWKASGNTIYF. The rearrangement joins TRBV30 to TRBJ1-3; D is unclear. With 4 bases removed from V and 0 bases from J, the gap between germline ends came to 4 bases. CDR1 and CDR2 from the germline V gene are GTSNPN and SVGIG (reference sequence). The CDR3 has 12 amino acids.

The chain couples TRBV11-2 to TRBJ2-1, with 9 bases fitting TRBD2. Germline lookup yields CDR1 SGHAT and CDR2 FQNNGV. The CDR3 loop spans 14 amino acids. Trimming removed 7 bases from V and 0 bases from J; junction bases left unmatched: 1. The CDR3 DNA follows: TGTGCCAGCATGCGGGGGGGCTCCTACAATGAGCAGTTCTTC. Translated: CASMRGGSYNEQFF.

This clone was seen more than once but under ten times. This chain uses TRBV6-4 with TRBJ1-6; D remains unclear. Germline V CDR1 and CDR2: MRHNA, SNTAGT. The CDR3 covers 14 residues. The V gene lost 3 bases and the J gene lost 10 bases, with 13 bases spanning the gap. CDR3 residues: CASSDLPGFSPLHF. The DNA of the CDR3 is TGTGCCAGCAGTGATCTCCCAGGTTTCTCACCCCTCCACTTT.

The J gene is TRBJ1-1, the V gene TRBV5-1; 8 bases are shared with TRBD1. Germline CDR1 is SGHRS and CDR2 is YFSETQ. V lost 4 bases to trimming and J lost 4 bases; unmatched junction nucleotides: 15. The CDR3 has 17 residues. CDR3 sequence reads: CASSVRARGLSGTEAFF. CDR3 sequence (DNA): TGCGCCAGCAGCGTCCGGGCCAGGGGGCTTTCGGGCACTGAAGCTTTCTTT.

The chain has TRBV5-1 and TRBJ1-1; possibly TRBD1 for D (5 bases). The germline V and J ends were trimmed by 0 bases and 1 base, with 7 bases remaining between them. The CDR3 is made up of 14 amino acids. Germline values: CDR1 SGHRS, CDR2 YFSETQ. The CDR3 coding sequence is TGCGCCAGCAGCTTGGGACAGAAGAACACTGAAGCTTTCTTT. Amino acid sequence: CASSLGQKNTEAFF.

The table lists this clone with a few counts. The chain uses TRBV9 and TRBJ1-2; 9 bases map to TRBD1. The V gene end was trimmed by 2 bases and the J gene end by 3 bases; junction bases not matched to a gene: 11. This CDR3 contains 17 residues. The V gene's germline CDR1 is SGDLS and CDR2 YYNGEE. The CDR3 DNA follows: TGTGCCAGCAGCGTGGGACAGGGAAAGGGGGAAGACTATGGCTACACCTTC. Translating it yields CASSVGQGKGEDYGYTF.

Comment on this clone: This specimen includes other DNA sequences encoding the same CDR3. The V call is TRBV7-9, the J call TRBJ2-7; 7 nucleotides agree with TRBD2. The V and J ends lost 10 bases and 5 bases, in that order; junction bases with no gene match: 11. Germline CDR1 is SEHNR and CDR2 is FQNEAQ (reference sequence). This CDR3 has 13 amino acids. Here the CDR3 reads CAIPGPGLHEQYF. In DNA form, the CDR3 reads TGTGCCATCCCGGGGCCGGGACTACACGAGCAGTACTTC.

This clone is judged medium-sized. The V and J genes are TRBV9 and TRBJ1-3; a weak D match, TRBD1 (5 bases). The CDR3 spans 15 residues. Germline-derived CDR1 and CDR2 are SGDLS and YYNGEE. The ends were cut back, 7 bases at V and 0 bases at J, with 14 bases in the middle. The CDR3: CASSSSGSSGNTIYF. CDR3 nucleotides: TGTGCCAGCTCCAGTTCAGGGAGCTCTGGAAACACCATATATTTT.

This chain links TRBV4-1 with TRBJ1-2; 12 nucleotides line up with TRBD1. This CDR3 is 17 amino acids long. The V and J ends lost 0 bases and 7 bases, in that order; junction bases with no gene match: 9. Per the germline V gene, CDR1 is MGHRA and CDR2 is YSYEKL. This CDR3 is CASSQDLGTGGAGGYTF. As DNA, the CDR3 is TGCGCCAGCAGCCAAGACCTTGGGACAGGGGGCGCCGGTGGCTACACCTTC.

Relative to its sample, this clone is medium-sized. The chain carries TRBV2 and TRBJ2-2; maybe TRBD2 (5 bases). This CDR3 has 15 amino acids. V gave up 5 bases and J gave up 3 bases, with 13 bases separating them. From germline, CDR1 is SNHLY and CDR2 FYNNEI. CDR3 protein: CASSPRTRYTGELFF. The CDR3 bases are TGTGCCAGCAGTCCCCGGACTCGATACACCGGGGAGCTGTTTTTT.

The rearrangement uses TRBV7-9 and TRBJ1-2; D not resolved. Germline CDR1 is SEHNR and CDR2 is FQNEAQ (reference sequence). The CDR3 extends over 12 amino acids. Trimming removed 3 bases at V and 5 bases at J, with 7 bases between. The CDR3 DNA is TGTGCCAGCAGCTTGGTCGGATATGGCTACACCTTC. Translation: CASSLVGYGYTF.

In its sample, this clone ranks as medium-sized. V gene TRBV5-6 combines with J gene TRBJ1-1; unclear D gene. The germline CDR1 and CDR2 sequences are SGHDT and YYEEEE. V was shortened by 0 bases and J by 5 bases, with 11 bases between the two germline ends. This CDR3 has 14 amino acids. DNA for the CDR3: TGTGCCAGCAGCTTGGAGTCTTCGGGGACTGAAGCTTTCTTT. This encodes CASSLESSGTEAFF.

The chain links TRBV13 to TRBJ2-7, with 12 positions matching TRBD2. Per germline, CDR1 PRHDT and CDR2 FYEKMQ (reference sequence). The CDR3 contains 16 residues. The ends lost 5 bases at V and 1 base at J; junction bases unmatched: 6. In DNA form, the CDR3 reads TGTGCCAGCAGCACCCTAGCGGGGGGGACTTCCTACGAGCAGTACTTC. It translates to CASSTLAGGTSYEQYF.

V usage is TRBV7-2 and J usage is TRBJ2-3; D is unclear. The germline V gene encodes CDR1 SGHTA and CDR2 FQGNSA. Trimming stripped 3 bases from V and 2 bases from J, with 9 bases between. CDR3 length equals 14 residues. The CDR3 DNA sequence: TGTGCCAGCAGCTTCGGACCGACCACAGATACGCAGTATTTT. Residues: CASSFGPTTDTQYF.

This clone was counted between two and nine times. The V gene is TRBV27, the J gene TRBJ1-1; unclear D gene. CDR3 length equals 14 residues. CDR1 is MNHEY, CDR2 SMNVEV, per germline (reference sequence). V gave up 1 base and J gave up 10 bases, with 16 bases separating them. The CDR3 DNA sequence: TGTGCCAGCAGTTTATTTCCGGGAGGTGAATTAGCTTTCTTT. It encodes CASSLFPGGELAFF.

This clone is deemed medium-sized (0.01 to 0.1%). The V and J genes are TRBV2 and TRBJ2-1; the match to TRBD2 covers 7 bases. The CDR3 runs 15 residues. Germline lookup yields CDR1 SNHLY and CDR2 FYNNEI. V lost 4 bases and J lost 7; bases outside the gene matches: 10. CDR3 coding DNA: TGTGCCAGCAGTGGGGCGGGAGCTGATCTTAATGAGCAGTTCTTC. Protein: CASSGAGADLNEQFF.

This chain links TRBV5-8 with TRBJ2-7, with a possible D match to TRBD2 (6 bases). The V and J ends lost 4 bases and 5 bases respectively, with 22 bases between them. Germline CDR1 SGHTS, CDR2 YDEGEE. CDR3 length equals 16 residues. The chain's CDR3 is CASSLSPGGGGHEQYF. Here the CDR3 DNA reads TGTGCCAGCAGCCTCTCACCCGGTGGAGGAGGGCACGAGCAGTACTTC.

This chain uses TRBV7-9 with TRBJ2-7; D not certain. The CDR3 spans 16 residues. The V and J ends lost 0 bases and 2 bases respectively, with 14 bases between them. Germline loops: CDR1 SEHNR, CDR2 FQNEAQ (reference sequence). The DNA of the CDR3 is TGTGCCAGCAGCTTAGCGCAGGTCAGTCGGGCCTACGAGCAGTACTTC. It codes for CASSLAQVSRAYEQYF.

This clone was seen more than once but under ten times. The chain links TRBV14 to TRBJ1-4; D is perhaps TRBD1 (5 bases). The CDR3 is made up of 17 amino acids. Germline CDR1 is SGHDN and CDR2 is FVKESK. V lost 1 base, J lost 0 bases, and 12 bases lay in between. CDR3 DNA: TGTGCCAGCAGCCAAGTATACGGGACGGCAACTAATGAAAAACTGTTTTTT. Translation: CASSQVYGTATNEKLFF.

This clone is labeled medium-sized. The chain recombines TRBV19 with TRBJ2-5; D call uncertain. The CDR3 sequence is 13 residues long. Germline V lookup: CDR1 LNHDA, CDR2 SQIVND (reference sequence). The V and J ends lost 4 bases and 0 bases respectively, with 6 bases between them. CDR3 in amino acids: CASSNWDQETQYF. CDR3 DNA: TGTGCCAGTAGTAACTGGGACCAAGAGACCCAGTACTTC.

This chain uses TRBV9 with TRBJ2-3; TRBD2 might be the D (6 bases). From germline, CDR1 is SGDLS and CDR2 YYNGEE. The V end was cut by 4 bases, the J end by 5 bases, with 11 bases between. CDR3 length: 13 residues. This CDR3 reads CASSSRAGDTQYF. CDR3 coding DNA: TGTGCCAGCAGCTCACGAGCGGGAGATACGCAGTATTTT. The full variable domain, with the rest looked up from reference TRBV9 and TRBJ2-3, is DSGVTQTPKHLITATGQRVTLRCSPRSGDLSVYWYQQSLDQGLQFLIQYYNGEERAKGNILERFSAQQFPDLHSELNLSSLELGDSALYFCASSSRAGDTQYFGPGTRLTVL.

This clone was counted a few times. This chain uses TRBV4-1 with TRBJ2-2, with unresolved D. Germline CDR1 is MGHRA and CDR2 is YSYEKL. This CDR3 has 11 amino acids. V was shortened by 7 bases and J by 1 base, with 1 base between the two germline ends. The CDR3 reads CASKNTGELFF. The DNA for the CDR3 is TGCGCCAGCAAGAACACCGGGGAGCTGTTTTTT.

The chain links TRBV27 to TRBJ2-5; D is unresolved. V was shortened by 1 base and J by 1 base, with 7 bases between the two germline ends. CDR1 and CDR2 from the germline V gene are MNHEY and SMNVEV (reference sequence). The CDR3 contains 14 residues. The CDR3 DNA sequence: TGTGCCAGCAGTTTATTAACAGCCCAAGAGACCCAGTACTTC. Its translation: CASSLLTAQETQYF.

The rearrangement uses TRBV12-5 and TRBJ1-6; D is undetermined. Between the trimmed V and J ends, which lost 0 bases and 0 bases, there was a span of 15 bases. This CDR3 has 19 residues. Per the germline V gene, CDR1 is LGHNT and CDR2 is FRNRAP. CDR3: CASGLVYLGSRSYNSPLHF. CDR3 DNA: TGTGCTAGTGGTTTGGTATATTTGGGGAGTCGCTCCTATAATTCACCCCTCCACTTT.

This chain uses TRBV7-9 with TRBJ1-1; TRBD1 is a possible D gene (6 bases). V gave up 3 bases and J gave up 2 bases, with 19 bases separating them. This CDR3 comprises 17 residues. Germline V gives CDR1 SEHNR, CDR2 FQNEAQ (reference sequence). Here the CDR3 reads CASSFTGIMTRNTEAFF. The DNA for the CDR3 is TGTGCCAGCAGCTTTACAGGGATTATGACCCGAAACACTGAAGCTTTCTTT.

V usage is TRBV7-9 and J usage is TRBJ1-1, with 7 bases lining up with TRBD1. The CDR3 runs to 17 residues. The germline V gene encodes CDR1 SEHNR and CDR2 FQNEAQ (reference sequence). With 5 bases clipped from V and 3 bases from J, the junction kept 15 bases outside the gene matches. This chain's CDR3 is CASSPSTGRGTYTEAFF. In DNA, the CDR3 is TGTGCCAGCAGCCCGTCGACAGGGCGGGGTACGTACACTGAAGCTTTCTTT.

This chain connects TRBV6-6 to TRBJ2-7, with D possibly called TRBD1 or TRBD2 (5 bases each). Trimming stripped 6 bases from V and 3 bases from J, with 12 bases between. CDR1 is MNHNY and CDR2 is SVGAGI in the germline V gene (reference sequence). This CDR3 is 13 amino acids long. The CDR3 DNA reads TGTGCCAGCAGAGGGACGTTAGGCTACGAGCAGTACTTC. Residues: CASRGTLGYEQYF.

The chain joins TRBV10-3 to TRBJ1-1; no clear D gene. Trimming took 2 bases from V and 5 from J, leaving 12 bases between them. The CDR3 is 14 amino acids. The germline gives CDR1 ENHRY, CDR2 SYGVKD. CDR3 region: CAISEDFLGTEAFF. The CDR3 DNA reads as TGTGCCATCAGTGAGGACTTCTTGGGGACTGAAGCTTTCTTT.